The 6 T cell receptor beta chains given below trace back to one sample, sequenced in a study of T cells in Graves' hyperthyroidism and ophthalmopathy (dated by TCRdb to between 2018 and 2021). The protocol used for the library was multiplex PCR. Sequencing was performed on an Illumina HiSeq 2000. TCR beta CDR3 regions were amplified from RNA transcripts. The TCR CDR3 was subjected to a first round of RT-PCR using the HTBI primer set and the Qiagen OneStep RT-PCR kit. The public sequencing data were trimmed at Q25 with fastp and processed into clonotypes with MiXCR by TCRdb, which kept only in-frame beta chains. Here each entry gathers all rows of one CDR3 protein and keeps the most common genes and DNA. The table for this sample lists 350,000 to 400,000 distinct CDR3 sequences; about 19% of them were counted only once. The leading ten clones occupy 3% to 4% of the sample. Sequencing input: blood. These receptors all stem from a woman under 30 with Graves' hyperthyroidism.

The chain is built from TRBV14 and TRBJ2-7; perhaps D is TRBD1 or TRBD2 (5 bases each). V shed 3 bases and J shed 6 bases, with 12 bases lying between them. The CDR3 is 13 residues long. CDR1 SGHDN and CDR2 FVKESK come from the germline V gene. CDR3 loop: CASSQGWGTEQYF. CDR3 nucleotides: TGTGCCAGCAGCCAGGGCTGGGGGACCGAGCAGTACTTC.

This clonotype was counted ten times or more. This rearrangement joins TRBV7-3 to TRBJ1-1; D remains ambiguous. Germline V gene data show CDR1 as SGHTA and CDR2 as FQGTGA. This CDR3 has 13 amino acids. Trimming left V 4 bases short and J 1 base short, with 7 bases between. The CDR3 sequence: CASSSGRNTEAFF. CDR3 coding DNA: TGTGCCAGCAGCTCAGGACGGAACACTGAAGCTTTCTTT.

The rearrangement links TRBV4-1 to TRBJ1-5; D remains unclear. The CDR3 loop spans 16 amino acids. V was shortened by 0 bases and J by 7 bases, with 16 bases between the two germline ends. Germline assignment: CDR1 MGHRA and CDR2 YSYEKL. CDR3: CASSQDKYRLHQPQHF. DNA of the CDR3: TGCGCCAGCAGCCAAGATAAGTACCGACTCCACCAGCCCCAGCATTTT.

This clonotype was counted many times. The J gene is TRBJ1-3, the V gene TRBV11-2; D gene ambiguous. The V and J ends lost 1 base and 2 bases respectively, with 9 bases between them. The germline V gene encodes CDR1 SGHAT and CDR2 FQNNGV. There are 15 residues in the CDR3. The CDR3 coding sequence is TGTGCCAGCAGCTTAGGATCTTTGGCTGGAAACACCATATATTTT. It codes for CASSLGSLAGNTIYF.

At least ten counts were recorded for this clonotype. The chain uses TRBV28 and TRBJ2-5; D tentatively fits TRBD1 or TRBD2 (6 bases each). The CDR3 totals 14 residues. V lost 5 bases and J 3 bases, leaving 13 bases between the germline ends. Germline lookup yields CDR1 MDHEN and CDR2 SYDVKM. In DNA, the CDR3 is TGTGCCAGCAGTGCAGGGGAGGTAGAAGAGACCCAGTACTTC. It specifies CASSAGEVEETQYF.

This clonotype has ten or more counts. The CDR3 protein is CASSEVADIAKNIQYF. For the CDR3, the DNA is TGTGCCAGCAGTGAGGTAGCGGACATAGCCAAAAACATTCAGTACTTC. This rearrangement joins TRBV6-1 to TRBJ2-4; tentative D call: TRBD2 (6 bases). V dropped 3 bases and J dropped 0 bases, with 12 bases sitting between them. This CDR3 has 16 residues. CDR1 is MNHNS and CDR2 is SASEGT in the germline V gene.